The clone carrying this TCR beta chain has a single count. Its target is unknown. V was cut by 6 bases and J by 7 bases, with 22 bases left in between. CDR1 is SEHNR, CDR2 FQNEAQ, per germline (reference sequence). CDR3 length: 16 residues. The record originates from a study of T cell responses to AZD1222 COVID-19 vaccine. Overall study findings and caveats: Increases in Spike-specific TCR breadth and depth were seen after two AZD1222 doses. Dominant CD4 TCR responses targeted spike regions 160-218 and 743-854. Of spike-specific TCRs, nearly half reportedly target regions left unmutated in variants. Clonal diversity may have been underestimated in mostly white British donors.

Sequenced by immunoSEQ multiplex PCR; TCRdb stores in-frame clones only, minus some. The table lists about 200,000 clones, around nine tenths of them singletons. The chain has TRBV7-9 and TRBJ2-1; D gene unclear. Here the sequenced sample was peripheral blood, taken 28 days after the second dose of the MenACWY control vaccine. The clonotype originates from an adult who received the MenACWY meningococcal vaccine as a control. The CDR3 sequence: CASSKTTAYYTNEQFF. CDR3 coding DNA: TGTGCCAGCAGTAAAACCACGGCCTACTATACTAATGAGCAGTTCTTC.